This TCR beta chain was recorded in a study of post-analysis software for immune sequencing data. Looking at the study overall: Multiple sclerosis in the patients followed relapsing-remitting, secondary progressive and progressive-relapsing courses. Study outcomes and limitations: When the samples were clustered directly with F measure, those that had been prepared in the same batch showed strong co-clustering. Controls showed significantly higher normalized Chao1 diversity than did multiple sclerosis patients. In patients, roughly five TRBV segments were more frequent than in controls, with TRBV5-6, TRBV5-1 and TRBV20-1 among them.

Turning to this clonotype: What it binds is unknown.

Germline V gives CDR1 DFQATT, CDR2 SNEGSKA (reference sequence). Trimming took 2 bases from V and 5 from J; bases not matched to a gene: 11. The CDR3 runs 16 residues. Tagging with unique molecular identifiers was a feature of the TCR beta cDNA libraries. TCRdb reprocessed the PCR reads via MiXCR and lists one record per CDR3 protein. Of a few hundred thousand distinct CDR3 sequences detected, around 31% appear once; the ten largest clones hold around 5.9%. The origin of this receptor is a girl aged 2-17 years with multiple sclerosis. The rearrangement uses TRBV20-1 and TRBJ2-1; 8 bases fit TRBD1. Specimen: blood. The CDR3 region has the DNA TGCAGTGCTAGACAGGGGGCAACAAGTCCCCACAATGAGCAGTTCTTC. It specifies CSARQGATSPHNEQFF.